This T cell receptor beta chain was observed in a study of OX40 agonist ivuxolimab in advanced cancers. Study as a whole: Enrolled patients in dose escalation had cancers that were hepatocellular carcinoma, melanoma, renal cell or head and neck cancer. Two cutaneous melanoma patients and one hepatocellular carcinoma patient, three in all, had partial responses.

The cohort excluded patients with autoimmune disease history or systemic immunosuppression. Sequencing used immunoSEQ multiplex PCR; TCRdb keeps in-frame clones, though not all of them. The table records fewer than 20,000 clones, 79% of them present only once. The input for sequencing was CD4+ or CD8+ T cells sorted from blood, taken in a trial of the OX40 agonist ivuxolimab. The origin of this receptor is an adult with an advanced solid tumor such as melanoma, head and neck, liver or kidney cancer.

The DNA of the CDR3 is TGTGCCAGCGGGCTAAGACAGGGCGAACTGTTTTTT. As protein: CASGLRQGELFF. V and J are TRBV28 and TRBJ1-4; 7 bases fit TRBD1. The CDR3 has 12 amino acids. Trimming removed 8 bases from V and 12 bases from J; junction bases left unmatched: 9. Germline V gene lookup returns CDR1 MDHEN and CDR2 SYDVKM.